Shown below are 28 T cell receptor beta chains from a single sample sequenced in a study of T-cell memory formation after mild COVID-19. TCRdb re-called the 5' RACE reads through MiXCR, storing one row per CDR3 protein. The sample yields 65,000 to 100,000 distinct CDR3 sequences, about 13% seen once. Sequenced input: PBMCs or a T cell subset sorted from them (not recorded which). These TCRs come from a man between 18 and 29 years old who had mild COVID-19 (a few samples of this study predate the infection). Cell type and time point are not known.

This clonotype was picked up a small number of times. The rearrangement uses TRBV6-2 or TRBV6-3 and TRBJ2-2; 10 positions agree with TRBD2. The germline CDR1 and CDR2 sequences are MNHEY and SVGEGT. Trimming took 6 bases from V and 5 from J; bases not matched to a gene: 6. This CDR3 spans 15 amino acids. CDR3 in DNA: TGTGCCAGCAGCCCCATAGCGGGGGGAACCGGGGAGCTGTTTTTT. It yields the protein CASSPIAGGTGELFF.

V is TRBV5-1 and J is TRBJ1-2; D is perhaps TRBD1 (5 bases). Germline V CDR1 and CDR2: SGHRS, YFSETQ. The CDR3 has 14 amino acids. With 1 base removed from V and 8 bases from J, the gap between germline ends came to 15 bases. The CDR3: CASSLWSGSEGYTF. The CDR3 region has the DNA TGCGCCAGCAGCTTGTGGTCAGGGTCAGAAGGCTACACCTTC.

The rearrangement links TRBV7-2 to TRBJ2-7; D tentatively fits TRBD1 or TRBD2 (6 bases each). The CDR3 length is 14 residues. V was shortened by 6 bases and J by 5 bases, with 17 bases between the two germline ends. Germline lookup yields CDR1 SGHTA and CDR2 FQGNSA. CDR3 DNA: TGTGCCAGCAGGTTGACGGGGGCCTTCCACGAGCAGTACTTC. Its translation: CASRLTGAFHEQYF.

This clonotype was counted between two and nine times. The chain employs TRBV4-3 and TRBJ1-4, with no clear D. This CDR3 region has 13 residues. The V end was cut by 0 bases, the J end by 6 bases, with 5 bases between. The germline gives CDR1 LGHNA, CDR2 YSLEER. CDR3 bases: TGCGCCAGCAGCCAAGATCGGGATGAAAAACTGTTTTTT. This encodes CASSQDRDEKLFF.

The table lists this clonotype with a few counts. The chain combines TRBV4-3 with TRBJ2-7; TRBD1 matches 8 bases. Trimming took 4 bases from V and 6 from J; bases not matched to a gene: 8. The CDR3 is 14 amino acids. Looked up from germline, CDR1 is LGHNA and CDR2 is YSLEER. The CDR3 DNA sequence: TGCGCCAGCAGCCCAGGACAGGGAAATAGCGAGCAGTACTTC. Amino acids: CASSPGQGNSEQYF.

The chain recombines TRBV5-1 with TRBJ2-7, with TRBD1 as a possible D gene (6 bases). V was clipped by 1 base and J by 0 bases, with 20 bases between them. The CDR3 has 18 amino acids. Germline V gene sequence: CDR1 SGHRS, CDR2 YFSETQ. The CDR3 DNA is TGCGCCAGCAGCTTGTCCTCGGGACACCAGGCCGTCTCCTACGAGCAGTACTTC. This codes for CASSLSSGHQAVSYEQYF.

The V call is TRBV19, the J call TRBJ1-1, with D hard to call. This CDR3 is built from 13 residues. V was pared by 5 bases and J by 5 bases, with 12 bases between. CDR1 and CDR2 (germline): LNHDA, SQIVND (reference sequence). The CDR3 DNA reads TGTGCCAGTAGTTTAGGGAGAATTACTGAAGCTTTCTTT. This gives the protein CASSLGRITEAFF.

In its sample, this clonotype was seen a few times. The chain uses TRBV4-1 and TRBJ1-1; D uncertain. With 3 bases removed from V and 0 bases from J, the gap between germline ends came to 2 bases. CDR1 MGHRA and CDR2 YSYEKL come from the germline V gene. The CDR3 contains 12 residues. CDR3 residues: CASSQLNTEAFF. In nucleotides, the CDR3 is TGCGCCAGCAGCCAGTTGAACACTGAAGCTTTCTTT.

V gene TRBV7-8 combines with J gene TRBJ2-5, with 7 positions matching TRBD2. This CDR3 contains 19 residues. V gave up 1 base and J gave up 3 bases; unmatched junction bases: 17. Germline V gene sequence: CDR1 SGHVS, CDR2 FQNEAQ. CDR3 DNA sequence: TGTGCCAGCAGCTTAGAAGAACACGGTTCAGCGGGGATAAAAGAGACCCAGTACTTC. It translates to CASSLEEHGSAGIKETQYF. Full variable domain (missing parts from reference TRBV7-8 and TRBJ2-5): GAGVSQSPRYKVAKRGQDVALRCDPISGHVSLFWYQQALGQGPEFLTYFQNEAQLDKSGLPSDRFFAERPEGSVSTLKIQRTQQEDSAVYLCASSLEEHGSAGIKETQYFGPGTRLLVL.

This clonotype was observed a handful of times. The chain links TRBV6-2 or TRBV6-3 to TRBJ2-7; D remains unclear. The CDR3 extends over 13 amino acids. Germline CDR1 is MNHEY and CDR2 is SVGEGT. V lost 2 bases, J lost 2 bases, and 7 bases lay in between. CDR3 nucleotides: TGTGCCAGCAGTTACGCCGGACCCTACGAGCAGTACTTC. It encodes CASSYAGPYEQYF.

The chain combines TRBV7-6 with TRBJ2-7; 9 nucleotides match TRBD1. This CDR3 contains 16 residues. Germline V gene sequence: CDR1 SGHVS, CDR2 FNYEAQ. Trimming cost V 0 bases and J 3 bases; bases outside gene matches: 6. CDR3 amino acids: CASSLARQGDNYEQYF. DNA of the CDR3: TGTGCCAGCAGCTTAGCCCGACAGGGGGACAACTACGAGCAGTACTTC.

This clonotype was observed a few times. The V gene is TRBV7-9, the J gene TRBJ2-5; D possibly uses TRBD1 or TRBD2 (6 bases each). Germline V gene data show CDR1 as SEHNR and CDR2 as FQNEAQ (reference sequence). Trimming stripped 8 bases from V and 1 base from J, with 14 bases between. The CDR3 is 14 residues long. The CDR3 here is CASGKRGPQETQYF. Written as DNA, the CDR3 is TGTGCCAGCGGTAAACGGGGGCCCCAAGAGACCCAGTACTTC.

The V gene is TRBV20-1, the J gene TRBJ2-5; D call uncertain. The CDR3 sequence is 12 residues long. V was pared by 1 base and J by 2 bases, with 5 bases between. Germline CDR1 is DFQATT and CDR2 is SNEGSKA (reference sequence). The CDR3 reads CSARGQQETQYF. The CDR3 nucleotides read TGCAGTGCTAGAGGGCAGCAAGAGACCCAGTACTTC.

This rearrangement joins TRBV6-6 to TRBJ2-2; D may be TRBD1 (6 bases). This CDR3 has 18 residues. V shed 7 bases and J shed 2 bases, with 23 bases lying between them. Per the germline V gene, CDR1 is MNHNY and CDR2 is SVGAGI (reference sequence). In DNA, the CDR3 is TGTGCCAGCAATCTGGGGGCTTCATGGACGGGAAACACCGGGGAGCTGTTTTTT. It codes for CASNLGASWTGNTGELFF.

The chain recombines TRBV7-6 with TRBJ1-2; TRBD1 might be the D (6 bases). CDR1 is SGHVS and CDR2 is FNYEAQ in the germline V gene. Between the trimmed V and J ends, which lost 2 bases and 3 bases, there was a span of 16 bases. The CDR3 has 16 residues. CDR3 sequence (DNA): TGTGCCAGCAGCTTACCCCCAGCAGGGGACTACTATGGCTACACCTTC. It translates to CASSLPPAGDYYGYTF.

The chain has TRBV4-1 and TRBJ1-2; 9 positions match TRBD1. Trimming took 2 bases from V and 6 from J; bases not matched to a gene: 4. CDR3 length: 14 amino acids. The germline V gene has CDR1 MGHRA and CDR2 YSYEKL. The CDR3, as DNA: TGCGCCAGCAGCCAACGTGGGACAGGGAATGGCTACACCTTC. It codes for CASSQRGTGNGYTF.

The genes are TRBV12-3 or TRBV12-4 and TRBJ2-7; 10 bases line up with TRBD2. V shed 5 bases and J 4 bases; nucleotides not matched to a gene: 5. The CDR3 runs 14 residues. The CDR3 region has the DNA TGTGCCAGCAGTCCGCCGGGACTAGCGTACGAGCAGTACTTC. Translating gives CASSPPGLAYEQYF.

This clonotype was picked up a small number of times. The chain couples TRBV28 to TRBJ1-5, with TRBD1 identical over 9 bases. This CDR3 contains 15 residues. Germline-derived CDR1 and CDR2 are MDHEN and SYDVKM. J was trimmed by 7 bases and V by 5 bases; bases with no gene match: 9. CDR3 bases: TGTGCCAGCAGTGTTTCTGGACAGGGGTTACAGCCCCAGCATTTT. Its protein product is CASSVSGQGLQPQHF.

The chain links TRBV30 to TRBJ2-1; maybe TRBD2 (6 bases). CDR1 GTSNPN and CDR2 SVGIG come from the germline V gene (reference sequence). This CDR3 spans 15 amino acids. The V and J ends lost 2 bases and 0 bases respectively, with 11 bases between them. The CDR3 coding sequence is TGTGCCTGGAGTAGGGAGGCGGTCTCCTACAATGAGCAGTTCTTC. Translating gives CAWSREAVSYNEQFF.

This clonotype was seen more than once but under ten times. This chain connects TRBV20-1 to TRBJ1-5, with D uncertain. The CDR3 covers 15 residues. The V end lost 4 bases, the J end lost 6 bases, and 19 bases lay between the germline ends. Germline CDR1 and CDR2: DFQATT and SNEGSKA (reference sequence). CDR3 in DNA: TGCAGTGCTATAAGACCGGAGGGAAGGCGTCAGCCCCAGCATTTT. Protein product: CSAIRPEGRRQPQHF.

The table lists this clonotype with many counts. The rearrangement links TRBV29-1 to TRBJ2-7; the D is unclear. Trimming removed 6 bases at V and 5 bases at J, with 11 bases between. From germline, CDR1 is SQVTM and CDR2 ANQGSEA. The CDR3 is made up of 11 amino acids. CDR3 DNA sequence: TGCAGCGTCAATACCCAAGACGAGCAGTACGTC. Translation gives CSVNTQDEQYV.

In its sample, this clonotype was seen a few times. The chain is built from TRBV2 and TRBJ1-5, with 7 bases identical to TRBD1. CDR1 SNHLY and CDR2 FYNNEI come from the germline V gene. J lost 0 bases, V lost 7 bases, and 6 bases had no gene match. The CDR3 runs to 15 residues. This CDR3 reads CASKVGTDSNQPQHF. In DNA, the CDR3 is TGTGCCAGCAAGGTGGGGACAGATAGCAATCAGCCCCAGCATTTT. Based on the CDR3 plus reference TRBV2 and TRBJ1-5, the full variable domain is EPEVTQTPSHQVTQMGQEVILRCVPISNHLYFYWYRQILGQKVEFLVSFYNNEISEKSEIFDDQFSVERPDGSNFTLKIRSTKLEDSAMYFCASKVGTDSNQPQHFGDGTRLSIL.

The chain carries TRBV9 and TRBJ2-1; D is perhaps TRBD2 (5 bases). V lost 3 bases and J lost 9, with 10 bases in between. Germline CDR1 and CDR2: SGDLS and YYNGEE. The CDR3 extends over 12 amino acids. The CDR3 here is CASSGAGLEQFF. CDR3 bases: TGTGCCAGCAGCGGCGCGGGCCTTGAGCAGTTCTTC.

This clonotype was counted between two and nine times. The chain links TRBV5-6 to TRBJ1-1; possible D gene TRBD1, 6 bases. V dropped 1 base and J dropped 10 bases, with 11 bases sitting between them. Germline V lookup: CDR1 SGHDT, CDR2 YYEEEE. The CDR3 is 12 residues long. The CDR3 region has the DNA TGTGCCAGCAGCTTGAACAGGGTGGGAGCTTTCTTT. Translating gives CASSLNRVGAFF.

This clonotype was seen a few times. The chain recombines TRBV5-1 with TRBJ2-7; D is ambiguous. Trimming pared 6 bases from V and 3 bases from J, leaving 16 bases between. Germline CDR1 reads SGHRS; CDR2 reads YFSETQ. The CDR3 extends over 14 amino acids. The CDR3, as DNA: TGCGCCAGCAAGCCGGAAGATCTTATCTACGAGCAGTACTTC. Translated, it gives CASKPEDLIYEQYF.

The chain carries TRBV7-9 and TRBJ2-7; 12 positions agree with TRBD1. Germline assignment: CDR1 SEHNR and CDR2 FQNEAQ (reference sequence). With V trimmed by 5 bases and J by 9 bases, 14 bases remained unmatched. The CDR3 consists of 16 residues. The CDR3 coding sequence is TGTGCCAGCAGCCCAACACCCGGGACAGGGGGCCGACGGCAGTACTTC. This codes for CASSPTPGTGGRRQYF.

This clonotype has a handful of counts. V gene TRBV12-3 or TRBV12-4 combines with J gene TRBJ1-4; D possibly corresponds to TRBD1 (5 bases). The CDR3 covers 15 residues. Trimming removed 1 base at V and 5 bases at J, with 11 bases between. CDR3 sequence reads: CASSLEAGTNEKLFF. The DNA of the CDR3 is TGTGCCAGCAGTTTAGAGGCTGGGACGAATGAAAAACTGTTTTTT.

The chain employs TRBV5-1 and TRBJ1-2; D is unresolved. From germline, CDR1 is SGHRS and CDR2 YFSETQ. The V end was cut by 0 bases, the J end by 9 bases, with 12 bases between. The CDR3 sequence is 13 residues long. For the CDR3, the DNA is TGCGCCAGCAGCTTGGGAGGTGGTGCGAGCTACACCTTC. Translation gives CASSLGGGASYTF.